The 16 T cell receptor beta chains below were found in one sample sequenced in a study of somatic mutations in cytotoxic T cells in rheumatoid arthritis. Clones were sequenced by immunoSEQ multiplex PCR, and TCRdb holds only the in-frame ones, with some missing. This table has about 16,000 clones, just under 80% appearing once. Sequences were obtained from CD8+ T cells sorted from blood. The receptors shown here come from an adult with rheumatoid arthritis.

The sample holds a few counts of this clone. The rearrangement uses TRBV10-1 and TRBJ2-5, with D possibly TRBD1 on 5 matching bases. The germline V gene encodes CDR1 WNHNN and CDR2 SYGVQD (reference sequence). This CDR3 spans 11 amino acids. V was clipped by 6 bases and J by 5 bases, with 7 bases between them. The CDR3 DNA is TGCGCCAGCAGCCCAGGGGAGACCCAGTACTTC. Translated: CASSPGETQYF.

J is TRBJ2-3 and V is TRBV5-1, with 9 nucleotides matching TRBD2. Germline V gives CDR1 SGHRS, CDR2 YFSETQ. The CDR3 spans 16 residues. The trim removed 0 bases at V and 5 bases at J, leaving 7 bases unmatched. CDR3 in DNA: TGCGCCAGCAGCTTGGTGGTAGCGGGGGAACTAGATACGCAGTATTTT. This encodes CASSLVVAGELDTQYF.

The chain uses TRBV19 and TRBJ1-4, with TRBD1 matching over 11 bases. The CDR3 contains 18 residues. V dropped 0 bases and J dropped 6; count of bases not matched to a gene: 9. The germline CDR1 and CDR2 sequences are LNHDA and SQIVND (reference sequence). The CDR3 protein is CASSIETDRGRQDEKLFF. The CDR3 coding sequence is TGTGCCAGTAGTATAGAAACGGACAGGGGGCGGCAGGATGAAAAACTGTTTTTT. The full variable domain, its missing parts supplied by reference TRBV19 and TRBJ1-4, is DGGITQSPKYLFRKEGQNVTLSCEQNLNHDAMYWYRQDPGQGLRLIYYSQIVNDFQKGDIAEGYSVSREKKESFPLTVTSAQKNPTAFYLCASSIETDRGRQDEKLFFGSGTQLSVL.

The chain couples TRBV4-2 to TRBJ2-2, with TRBD2 identical over 9 bases. Per germline, CDR1 LGHNA and CDR2 YNFKEQ. CDR3 length: 17 residues. V shed 3 bases, J shed 1 base, and the junction held 6 bases outside the gene matches. CDR3 protein: CASSHYSGGGNTGELFF. In nucleotides, the CDR3 is TGTGCCAGCAGCCACTATAGCGGGGGAGGGAACACCGGGGAGCTGTTTTTT.

This clone was observed a few times. The chain is built from TRBV7-9 and TRBJ1-3, with D tentatively TRBD1 (6 bases). This CDR3 has 16 amino acids. CDR1 SEHNR and CDR2 FQNEAQ come from the germline V gene (reference sequence). V was clipped by 5 bases and J by 2 bases, with 16 bases between them. The chain's CDR3 is CASSADRSGAGNTIYF. The CDR3 DNA is TGTGCCAGCAGCGCTGACAGGTCGGGGGCTGGAAACACCATATATTTT.

The sample holds one count of this clone. V usage is TRBV28 and J usage is TRBJ2-7; perhaps TRBD1 as D (5 bases). The length of the CDR3 is 14 residues. CDR1 MDHEN and CDR2 SYDVKM come from the germline V gene. V dropped 2 bases and J dropped 2 bases, with 10 bases sitting between them. CDR3 region: CASSLDPGPYEQYF. Written as DNA, the CDR3 is TGTGCCAGCAGTTTAGATCCAGGGCCCTACGAGCAGTACTTC.

The chain has TRBV5-1 and TRBJ1-2; weak D call: TRBD1 (6 bases). Germline values: CDR1 SGHRS, CDR2 YFSETQ. The CDR3 contains 13 residues. The V and J ends lost 0 bases and 6 bases respectively, with 9 bases between them. The CDR3 reads CASSLAEGDGYTF. For the CDR3, the DNA is TGCGCCAGCAGCTTGGCCGAGGGGGATGGCTACACCTTC. The full variable domain, with the rest looked up from reference TRBV5-1 and TRBJ1-2, is KAGVTQTPRYLIKTRGQQVTLSCSPISGHRSVSWYQQTPGQGLQFLFEYFSETQRNKGNFPGRFSGRQFSNSRSEMNVSTLELGDSALYLCASSLAEGDGYTFGSGTRLTVV.

The chain joins TRBV5-1 to TRBJ2-7; TRBD2 aligns across 8 bases. Germline assignment: CDR1 SGHRS and CDR2 YFSETQ. This CDR3 contains 16 residues. The ends lost 0 bases at V and 4 bases at J; junction bases unmatched: 9. In DNA form, the CDR3 reads TGCGCCAGCAGCTTGGCCCAGTCGATAGCGGGGTACGAGCAGTACTTC. Translation gives CASSLAQSIAGYEQYF. The whole variable domain, remainder taken from reference TRBV5-1 and TRBJ2-7, is KAGVTQTPRYLIKTRGQQVTLSCSPISGHRSVSWYQQTPGQGLQFLFEYFSETQRNKGNFPGRFSGRQFSNSRSEMNVSTLELGDSALYLCASSLAQSIAGYEQYFGPGTRLTVT.

The rearrangement uses TRBV6-5 and TRBJ2-1, with D possibly TRBD1 on 5 matching bases. Germline V gene lookup returns CDR1 MNHEY and CDR2 SVGAGI. The CDR3 is 15 residues long. V lost 2 bases and J 7 bases, leaving 15 bases between the germline ends. The CDR3 is CASSYGLGPWNEQFF. Here the CDR3 DNA reads TGTGCCAGCAGTTACGGATTGGGGCCCTGGAATGAGCAGTTCTTC.

The chain couples TRBV29-1 to TRBJ1-3; no reliable D call. The CDR3 runs 12 residues. CDR1 is SQVTM and CDR2 is ANQGSEA in the germline V gene. V was trimmed by 5 bases and J by 3 bases, leaving 8 bases between them. The CDR3 loop reads CSVTQSGNTIYF. CDR3 DNA sequence: TGCAGCGTTACGCAGAGTGGAAACACCATATATTTT.

The chain links TRBV7-2 to TRBJ2-6; D call uncertain. V was trimmed by 4 bases and J by 0 bases, leaving 13 bases between them. Germline assignment: CDR1 SGHTA and CDR2 FQGNSA. The CDR3 has 17 amino acids. The CDR3 is CASSSLYTVSGANVLTF. CDR3 in DNA: TGTGCCAGCAGCTCCCTTTACACCGTCTCTGGGGCCAACGTCCTGACTTTC. Variable domain in full (rest from reference TRBV7-2 and TRBJ2-6): GAGVSQSPSNKVTEKGKDVELRCDPISGHTALYWYRQSLGQGLEFLIYFQGNSAPDKSGLPSDRFSAERTGGSVSTLTIQRTQQEDSAVYLCASSSLYTVSGANVLTFGAGSRLTVL.

The V call is TRBV5-4, the J call TRBJ2-3, with 13 bases lining up with TRBD2. V shed 6 bases and J 5 bases; nucleotides not matched to a gene: 3. Germline loops: CDR1 SGHNT, CDR2 YYREEE (reference sequence). The CDR3 totals 14 residues. The CDR3 protein is CASNGLAGVDTQYF. CDR3 in DNA: TGTGCCAGCAACGGACTAGCGGGGGTAGATACGCAGTATTTT.

V and J are TRBV5-6 and TRBJ2-1, with 8 positions matching TRBD2. Germline V gene data show CDR1 as SGHDT and CDR2 as YYEEEE. This CDR3 region has 16 residues. V dropped 0 bases and J dropped 8; count of bases not matched to a gene: 10. CDR3 amino acids: CASSLALKRGWDEQFF. The DNA of the CDR3 is TGTGCCAGCAGCTTGGCTTTGAAGCGGGGGTGGGATGAGCAGTTCTTC.

The chain joins TRBV20-1 to TRBJ1-2; D gene uncertain. The CDR3 covers 11 residues. Trimming cost V 7 bases and J 7 bases, with 13 bases left between them. CDR1 and CDR2 (germline): DFQATT, SNEGSKA (reference sequence). The CDR3 DNA reads TGCAGTGATAGGACCGAGGTTGGCTACACCTTC. This sequence encodes CSDRTEVGYTF.

The rearrangement uses TRBV4-1 and TRBJ2-7, with 9 bases lining up with TRBD1. The CDR3 is made up of 17 amino acids. Germline V lookup: CDR1 MGHRA, CDR2 YSYEKL. V dropped 0 bases and J dropped 4; count of bases not matched to a gene: 10. The CDR3 loop is CASSQDRDRVKSYEQYF. The CDR3 nucleotides are TGCGCCAGCAGCCAAGATAGGGACAGGGTGAAGAGTTACGAGCAGTACTTC.

The rearrangement joins TRBV15 to TRBJ2-6, with unresolved D. This CDR3 contains 16 residues. CDR1 is LNHNV, CDR2 YYDKDF, per germline (reference sequence). The V gene lost 3 bases and the J gene lost 1 base, with 10 bases spanning the gap. The CDR3 sequence is CATSRSQASGANVLTF. For the CDR3, the DNA is TGTGCCACCAGCAGGTCTCAGGCGTCTGGGGCCAACGTCCTGACTTTC.